The source of this T cell receptor (beta chain) is a study of tumor-infiltrating lymphocytes in primary liver carcinoma. Study-wide background: Samples had roughly 3.65 to 7.5 million productive TCRbeta reads, comparable between tissue types.

About this clonotype: No antigen is known for it. Because it lacks the conserved phenylalanine or tryptophan at the end, this CDR3 is likely a read error.

Total RNA amounting to around 530 ng was the source from which TCR beta cDNA was made with a constant-region primer. Three nested multiplex PCR rounds, a slightly modified ARM-PCR method, built the TCR beta libraries. Running 9 to 11 cycles apiece, the first two PCR rounds relied on TRBV1-TRBV30 forward primers together with a C-beta reverse primer. MiXCR was run by TCRdb on the multiplex PCR reads, yielding one entry per CDR3 protein. The table includes approximately 190,000 distinct CDR3 sequences, about 82% detected once. The study co-extracted DNA and RNA from 20-30 mg of unsorted bulk tissue. Surgery removed the patients' primary liver carcinoma. Unmatched junction bases numbered 13, after V lost 6 bases and J lost 7 bases. Looked up from germline, CDR1 is MDHEN and CDR2 is SYDVKM. The CDR3 length is 15 residues. Study results and caveats: Against blood, tumors held a significantly higher top-250-clone fraction (p = 0.039).

Sequenced material: tumor tissue from primary liver carcinoma. This sequence joins TRBV28 and TRBJ2-5; 8 bases map to TRBD1. The clonotype was recovered from a man aged 40-49 years with primary liver carcinoma and hepatitis B virus infection. This chain's CDR3 is CASSTYQGAVGTQYL. In DNA, the CDR3 is TGTGCCAGCAGCACGTACCAGGGGGCAGTGGGGACCCAGTACTTA.